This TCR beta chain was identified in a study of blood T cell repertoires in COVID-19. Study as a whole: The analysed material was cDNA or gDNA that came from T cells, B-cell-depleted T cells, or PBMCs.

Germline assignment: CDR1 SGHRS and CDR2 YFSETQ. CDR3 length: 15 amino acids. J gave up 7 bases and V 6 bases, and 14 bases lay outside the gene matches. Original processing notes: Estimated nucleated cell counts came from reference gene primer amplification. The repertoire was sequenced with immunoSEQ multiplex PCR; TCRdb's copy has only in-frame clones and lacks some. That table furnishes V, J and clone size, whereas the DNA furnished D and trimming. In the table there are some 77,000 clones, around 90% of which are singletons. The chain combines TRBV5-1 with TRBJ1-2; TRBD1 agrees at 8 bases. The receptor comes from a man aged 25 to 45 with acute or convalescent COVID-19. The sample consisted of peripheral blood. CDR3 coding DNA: TGCGCCAGCACCCCGGCCGGGACAGGTGGTTTTGGCTACACCTTC. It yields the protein CASTPAGTGGFGYTF. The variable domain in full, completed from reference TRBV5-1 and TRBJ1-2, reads KAGVTQTPRYLIKTRGQQVTLSCSPISGHRSVSWYQQTPGQGLQFLFEYFSETQRNKGNFPGRFSGRQFSNSRSEMNVSTLELGDSALYLCASTPAGTGGFGYTFGSGTRLTVV.